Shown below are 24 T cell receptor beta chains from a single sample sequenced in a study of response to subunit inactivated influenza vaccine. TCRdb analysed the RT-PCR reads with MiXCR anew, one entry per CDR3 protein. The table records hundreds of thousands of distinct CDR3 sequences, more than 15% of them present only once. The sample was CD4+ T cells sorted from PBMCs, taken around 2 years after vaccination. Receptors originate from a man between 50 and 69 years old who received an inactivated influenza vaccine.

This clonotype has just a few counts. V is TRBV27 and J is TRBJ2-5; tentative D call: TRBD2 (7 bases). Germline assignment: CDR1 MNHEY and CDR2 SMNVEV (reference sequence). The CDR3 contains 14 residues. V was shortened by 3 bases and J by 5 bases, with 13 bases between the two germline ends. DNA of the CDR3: TGTGCCAGCAGTTTTTGGGGGGGGCGCGAGACCCAGTACTTC. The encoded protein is CASSFWGGRETQYF.

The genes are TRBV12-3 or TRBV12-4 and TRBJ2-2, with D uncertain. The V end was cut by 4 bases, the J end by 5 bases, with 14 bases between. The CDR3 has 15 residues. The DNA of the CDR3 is TGTGCCAGCAGTTCCTGGGTCAAGGGAACCGGGGAGCTGTTTTTT. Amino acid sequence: CASSSWVKGTGELFF.

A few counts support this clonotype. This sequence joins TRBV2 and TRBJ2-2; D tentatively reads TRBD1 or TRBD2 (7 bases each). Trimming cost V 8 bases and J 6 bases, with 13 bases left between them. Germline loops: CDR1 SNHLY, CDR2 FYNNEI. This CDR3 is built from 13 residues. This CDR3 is CASGPGGAGELFF. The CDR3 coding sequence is TGTGCCAGCGGGCCAGGGGGGGCCGGGGAGCTGTTTTTT.

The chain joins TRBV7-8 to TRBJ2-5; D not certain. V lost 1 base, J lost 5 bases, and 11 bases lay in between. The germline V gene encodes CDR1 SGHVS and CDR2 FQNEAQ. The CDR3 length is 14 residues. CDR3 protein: CASSLGVHGETQYF. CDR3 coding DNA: TGTGCCAGCAGCTTAGGCGTCCACGGCGAGACCCAGTACTTC.

As DNA, the CDR3 is TGTGCCAGCTCACCACGGGACAAAAGGGCCTACGAGCAGTACTTC. Translating gives CASSPRDKRAYEQYF. This chain uses TRBV18 with TRBJ2-7; a weak D match, TRBD1 (6 bases). V was clipped by 1 base and J by 2 bases, with 12 bases between them. Germline V lookup: CDR1 KGHSH, CDR2 LQKENI. CDR3 length: 15 residues.

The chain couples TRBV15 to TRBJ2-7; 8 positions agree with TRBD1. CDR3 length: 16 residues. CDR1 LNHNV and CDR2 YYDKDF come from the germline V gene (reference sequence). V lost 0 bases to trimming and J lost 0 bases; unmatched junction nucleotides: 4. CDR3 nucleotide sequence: TGTGCCACCAGCAGAGATGGGACAGGTCACTCCTACGAGCAGTACTTC. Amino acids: CATSRDGTGHSYEQYF. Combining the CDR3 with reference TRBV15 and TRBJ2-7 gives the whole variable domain DAMVIQNPRYQVTQFGKPVTLSCSQTLNHNVMYWYQQKSSQAPKLLFHYYDKDFNNEADTPDNFQSRRPNTSFCFLDIRSPGLGDTAMYLCATSRDGTGHSYEQYFGPGTRLTVT.

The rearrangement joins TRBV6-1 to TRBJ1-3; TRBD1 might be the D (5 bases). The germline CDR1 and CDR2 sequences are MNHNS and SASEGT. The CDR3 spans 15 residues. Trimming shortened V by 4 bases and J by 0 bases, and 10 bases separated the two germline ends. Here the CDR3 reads CASSGDSFSGNTIYF. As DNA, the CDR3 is TGTGCCAGCAGTGGGGACTCATTCTCTGGAAACACCATATATTTT.

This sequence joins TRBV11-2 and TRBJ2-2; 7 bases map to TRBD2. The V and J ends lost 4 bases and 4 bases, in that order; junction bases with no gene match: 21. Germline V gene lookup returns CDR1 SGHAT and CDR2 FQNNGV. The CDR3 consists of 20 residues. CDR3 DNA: TGTGCCAGCAGCTCACGATCGGGTTTTTCCGCGGGAGCAATCACCGGGGAGCTGTTTTTT. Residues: CASSSRSGFSAGAITGELFF.

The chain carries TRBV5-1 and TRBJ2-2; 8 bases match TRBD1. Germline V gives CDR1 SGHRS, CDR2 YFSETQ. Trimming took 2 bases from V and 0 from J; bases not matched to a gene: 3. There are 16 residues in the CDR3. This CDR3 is CASSLSGGANTGELFF. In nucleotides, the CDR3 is TGCGCCAGCAGCTTATCAGGGGGCGCGAACACCGGGGAGCTGTTTTTT. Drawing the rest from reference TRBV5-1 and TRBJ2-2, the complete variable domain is KAGVTQTPRYLIKTRGQQVTLSCSPISGHRSVSWYQQTPGQGLQFLFEYFSETQRNKGNFPGRFSGRQFSNSRSEMNVSTLELGDSALYLCASSLSGGANTGELFFGEGSRLTVL.

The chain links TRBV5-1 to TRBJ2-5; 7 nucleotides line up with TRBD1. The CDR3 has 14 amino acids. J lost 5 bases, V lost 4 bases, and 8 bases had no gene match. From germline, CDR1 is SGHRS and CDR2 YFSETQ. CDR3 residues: CASSVEGGRETQYF. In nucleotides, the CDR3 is TGCGCCAGCAGCGTCGAAGGGGGCCGGGAGACCCAGTACTTC. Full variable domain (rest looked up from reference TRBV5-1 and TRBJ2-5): KAGVTQTPRYLIKTRGQQVTLSCSPISGHRSVSWYQQTPGQGLQFLFEYFSETQRNKGNFPGRFSGRQFSNSRSEMNVSTLELGDSALYLCASSVEGGRETQYFGPGTRLLVL.

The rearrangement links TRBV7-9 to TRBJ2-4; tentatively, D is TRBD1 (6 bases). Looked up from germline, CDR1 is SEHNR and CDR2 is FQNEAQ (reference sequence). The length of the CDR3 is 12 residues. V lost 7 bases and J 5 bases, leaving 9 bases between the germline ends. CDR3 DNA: TGTGCCAGCAAAAAGGGGGAAAACATTCAGTACTTC. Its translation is CASKKGENIQYF.

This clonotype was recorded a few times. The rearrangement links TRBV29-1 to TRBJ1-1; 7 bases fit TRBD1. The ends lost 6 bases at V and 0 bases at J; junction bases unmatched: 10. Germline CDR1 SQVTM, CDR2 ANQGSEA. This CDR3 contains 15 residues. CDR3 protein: CSVLRGQTMNTEAFF. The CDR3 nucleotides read TGCAGCGTGTTAAGGGGACAGACAATGAACACTGAAGCTTTCTTT.

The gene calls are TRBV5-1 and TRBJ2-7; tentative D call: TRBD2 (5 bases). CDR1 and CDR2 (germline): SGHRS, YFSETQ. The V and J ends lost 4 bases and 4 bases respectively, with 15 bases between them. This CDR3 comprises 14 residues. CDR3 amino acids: CASSRLDSGYEQYF. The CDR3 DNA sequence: TGCGCCAGCAGCCGGCTTGATTCGGGGTACGAGCAGTACTTC.

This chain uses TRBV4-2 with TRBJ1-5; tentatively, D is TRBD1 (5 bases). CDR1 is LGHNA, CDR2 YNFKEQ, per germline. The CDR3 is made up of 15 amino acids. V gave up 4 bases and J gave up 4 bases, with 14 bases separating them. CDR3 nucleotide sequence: TGTGCCAGCAGCCCACAGGCCGGTGGAAATCAGCCCCAGCATTTT. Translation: CASSPQAGGNQPQHF.

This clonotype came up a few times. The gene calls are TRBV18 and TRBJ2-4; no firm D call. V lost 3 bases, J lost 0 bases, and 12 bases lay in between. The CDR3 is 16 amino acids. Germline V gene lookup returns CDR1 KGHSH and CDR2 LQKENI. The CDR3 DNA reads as TGTGCCAGCTCACCCCCGAACATTCTAGCCAAAAACATTCAGTACTTC. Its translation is CASSPPNILAKNIQYF.

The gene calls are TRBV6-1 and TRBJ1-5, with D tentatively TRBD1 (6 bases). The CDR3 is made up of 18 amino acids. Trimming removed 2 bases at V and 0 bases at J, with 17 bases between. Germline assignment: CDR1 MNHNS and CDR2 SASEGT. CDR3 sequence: CASSERAGGQLSNQPQHF. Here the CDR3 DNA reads TGTGCCAGCAGTGAAAGGGCTGGGGGACAACTTAGCAATCAGCCCCAGCATTTT.

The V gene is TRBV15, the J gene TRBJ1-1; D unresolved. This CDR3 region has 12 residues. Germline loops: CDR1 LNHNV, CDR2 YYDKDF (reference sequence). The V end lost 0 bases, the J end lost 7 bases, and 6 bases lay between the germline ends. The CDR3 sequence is CATSRESIEAFF. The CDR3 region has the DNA TGTGCCACCAGCAGAGAGTCAATTGAAGCTTTCTTT.

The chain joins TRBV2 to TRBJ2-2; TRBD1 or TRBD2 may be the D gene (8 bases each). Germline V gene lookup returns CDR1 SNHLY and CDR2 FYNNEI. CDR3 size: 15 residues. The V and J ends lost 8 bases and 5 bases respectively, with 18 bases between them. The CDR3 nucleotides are TGTGCCAGCCGGGAGGGACAGGCGGGAACCGGGGAGCTGTTTTTT. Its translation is CASREGQAGTGELFF.

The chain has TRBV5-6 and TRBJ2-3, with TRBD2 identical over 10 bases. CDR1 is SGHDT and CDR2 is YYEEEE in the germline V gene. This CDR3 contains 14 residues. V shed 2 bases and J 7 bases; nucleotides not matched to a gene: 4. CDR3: CASSFGTSEYTQYF. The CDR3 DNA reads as TGTGCCAGCAGCTTTGGGACTAGCGAATATACGCAGTATTTT.

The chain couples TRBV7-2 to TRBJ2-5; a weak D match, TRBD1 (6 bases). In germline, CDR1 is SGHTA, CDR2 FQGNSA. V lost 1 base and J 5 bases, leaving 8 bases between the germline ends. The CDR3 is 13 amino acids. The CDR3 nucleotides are TGTGCCAGCAGCTTAGGACAGGTGGAGACCCAGTACTTC. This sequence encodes CASSLGQVETQYF.

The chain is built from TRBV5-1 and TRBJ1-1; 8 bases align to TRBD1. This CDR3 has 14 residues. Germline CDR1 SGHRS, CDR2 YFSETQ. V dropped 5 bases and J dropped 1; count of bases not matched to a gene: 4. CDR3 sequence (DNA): TGCGCCAGCAGTTCCAGGGGGCCGAACACTGAAGCTTTCTTT. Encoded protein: CASSSRGPNTEAFF.

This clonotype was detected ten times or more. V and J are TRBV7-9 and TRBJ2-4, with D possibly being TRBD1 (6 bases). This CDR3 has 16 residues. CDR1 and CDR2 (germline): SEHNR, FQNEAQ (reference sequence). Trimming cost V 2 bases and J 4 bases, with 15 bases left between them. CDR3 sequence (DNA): TGTGCCAGCAGCTTACTTTTGGGTCAGGGGAAAAACATTCAGTACTTC. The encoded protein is CASSLLLGQGKNIQYF.

The CDR3 DNA reads as TGCGCCAGCAGCTTAGGCAACGGGGGGGCAGATACGCAGTATTTT. Translating gives CASSLGNGGADTQYF. The chain couples TRBV5-1 to TRBJ2-3; 8 bases are a match to TRBD2. V lost 2 bases to trimming and J lost 4 bases; unmatched junction nucleotides: 6. Germline V gene data show CDR1 as SGHRS and CDR2 as YFSETQ. The CDR3 is 15 amino acids. The whole variable domain, filled in from reference TRBV5-1 and TRBJ2-3, reads KAGVTQTPRYLIKTRGQQVTLSCSPISGHRSVSWYQQTPGQGLQFLFEYFSETQRNKGNFPGRFSGRQFSNSRSEMNVSTLELGDSALYLCASSLGNGGADTQYFGPGTRLTVL.

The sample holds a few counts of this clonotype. The CDR3 loop reads CASSIRQGAGEKLFF. The DNA of the CDR3 is TGTGCCAGCAGTATCCGACAGGGGGCAGGAGAAAAACTGTTTTTT. The chain uses TRBV12-3 or TRBV12-4 and TRBJ1-4, with TRBD1 identical over 10 bases. The V and J ends lost 5 bases and 8 bases, in that order; junction bases with no gene match: 8. The CDR3 loop spans 15 amino acids.